Below, 18 T cell receptor beta chains from the same sample are listed, as sequenced in a study of shared T cell receptors in the human thymus. This table comes from immunoSEQ multiplex PCR, and its TCRdb copy is limited to in-frame clones, with some not included. The sample shows 640,000 or so clones, over 75% of them seen only once. This sample also belongs to another study, concerning human thymus T cells.

The specimen was thymocytes. All receptors come from a boy less than two years old with a congenital heart defect.

V is TRBV7-9 and J is TRBJ2-3; D unclear. This CDR3 region has 13 residues. Germline loops: CDR1 SEHNR, CDR2 FQNEAQ (reference sequence). The germline V and J ends were trimmed by 5 bases and 3 bases, with 9 bases remaining between them. CDR3 sequence reads: CASSQSVTDTQYF. For the CDR3, the DNA is TGTGCCAGCAGCCAAAGCGTGACAGATACGCAGTATTTT.

The genes are TRBV15 and TRBJ2-3, with D possibly being TRBD1 (6 bases). The CDR3 extends over 16 amino acids. V lost 1 base to trimming and J lost 4 bases, with 15 bases between them. Germline V gene sequence: CDR1 LNHNV, CDR2 YYDKDF (reference sequence). CDR3 sequence: CATSRAENRDPDTQYF. The CDR3 DNA reads as TGTGCCACCAGCAGAGCGGAGAACAGGGACCCAGATACGCAGTATTTT.

This rearrangement joins TRBV6-6 to TRBJ2-5; 8 bases are shared with TRBD1. This CDR3 spans 13 amino acids. The V segment lost 6 bases and the J segment 3 bases; nucleotides outside the gene matches: 3. Germline V gene data show CDR1 as MNHNY and CDR2 as SVGAGI (reference sequence). CDR3 loop: CASRRQGKETQYF. The CDR3 region has the DNA TGTGCCAGCAGGAGACAGGGGAAAGAGACCCAGTACTTC.

The chain links TRBV10-3 to TRBJ1-1; 8 bases match TRBD1. CDR3 length equals 14 residues. CDR1 and CDR2 (germline): ENHRY, SYGVKD. The ends lost 7 bases at V and 1 base at J; junction bases unmatched: 5. CDR3 nucleotides: TGTGCCATCACTTCAGGGGGCCAGAACACTGAAGCTTTCTTT. As protein: CAITSGGQNTEAFF.

This clone was counted a single time. The chain links TRBV7-9 to TRBJ2-7, with D tentatively TRBD2 (7 bases). V was shortened by 5 bases and J by 2 bases, with 19 bases between the two germline ends. The CDR3 spans 16 residues. Germline loops: CDR1 SEHNR, CDR2 FQNEAQ (reference sequence). The CDR3 sequence is CASSTRGGTLAYEQYF. The CDR3 DNA follows: TGTGCCAGCAGCACTAGGGGGGGCACCCTAGCCTACGAGCAGTACTTC.

CDR3 nucleotide sequence: TGTGCCAGCAGCGACTCTCAGCCCCAGCATTTT. Its translation: CASSDSQPQHF. The rearrangement joins TRBV6-5 to TRBJ1-5, with D unresolved. V was trimmed by 6 bases and J by 6 bases, leaving 6 bases between them. The CDR3 spans 11 residues. Germline V lookup: CDR1 MNHEY, CDR2 SVGAGI.

This rearrangement joins TRBV14 to TRBJ2-5; TRBD2 aligns across 10 bases. J gave up 0 bases and V 6 bases, and 7 bases lay outside the gene matches. Looked up from germline, CDR1 is SGHDN and CDR2 is FVKESK. The CDR3 has 16 amino acids. CDR3 sequence: CASSARLAGYQETQYF. In DNA form, the CDR3 reads TGTGCCAGCAGTGCCAGACTAGCGGGTTACCAAGAGACCCAGTACTTC.

The genes are TRBV7-9 and TRBJ1-1, with 7 bases aligning to TRBD1. The CDR3 is 17 residues long. V lost 6 bases and J lost 6; bases outside the gene matches: 19. Germline V lookup: CDR1 SEHNR, CDR2 FQNEAQ (reference sequence). CDR3 DNA sequence: TGTGCCAGCAGGGCTGACAGGGAAGCCCTTGGGGACTCTGAAGCTTTCTTT. As protein: CASRADREALGDSEAFF.

This chain joins TRBV28 and TRBJ2-7, with D maybe TRBD1 (5 bases). The CDR3 runs 14 residues. Per germline, CDR1 MDHEN and CDR2 SYDVKM. V was shortened by 2 bases and J by 2 bases, with 10 bases between the two germline ends. The DNA for the CDR3 is TGTGCCAGCAGTTTAATTAGACAGACCTACGAGCAGTACTTC. This gives the protein CASSLIRQTYEQYF.

The CDR3 nucleotides read TGTGCCAGCAGTGAATGGGGAGGGGGGGATAGGTATGGCTACACCTTC. It yields the protein CASSEWGGGDRYGYTF. The V and J genes are TRBV25-1 and TRBJ1-2; tentative D call: TRBD1 (6 bases). CDR3 length: 16 amino acids. The V end was cut by 1 base, the J end by 5 bases, with 17 bases between. Germline assignment: CDR1 MGHDK and CDR2 SYGVNS.

CDR3 sequence reads: CASRCGRRYEQYF. CDR3 DNA: TGTGCCAGCAGGTGTGGGAGGAGATACGAGCAGTACTTC. The rearrangement uses TRBV2 and TRBJ2-7; weak D call: TRBD2 (6 bases). The CDR3 contains 13 residues. The germline V and J ends were trimmed by 6 bases and 4 bases, with 13 bases remaining between them. The germline CDR1 and CDR2 sequences are SNHLY and FYNNEI. The full variable domain, its missing parts supplied by reference TRBV2 and TRBJ2-7, is EPEVTQTPSHQVTQMGQEVILRCVPISNHLYFYWYRQILGQKVEFLVSFYNNEISEKSEIFDDQFSVERPDGSNFTLKIRSTKLEDSAMYFCASRCGRRYEQYFGPGTRLTVT.

The V and J genes are TRBV7-6 and TRBJ1-2, with D hard to call. The CDR3 has 14 amino acids. Germline-derived CDR1 and CDR2 are SGHVS and FNYEAQ. Trimming stripped 4 bases from V and 6 bases from J, with 15 bases between. The CDR3 DNA sequence: TGTGCCAGCAGCTCCAAGCTAGGCCGAAATGGCTACACCTTC. It yields the protein CASSSKLGRNGYTF.

The rearrangement links TRBV4-1 to TRBJ2-7; D may be TRBD1 (5 bases). CDR1 is MGHRA and CDR2 is YSYEKL in the germline V gene. V dropped 2 bases and J dropped 2 bases, with 10 bases sitting between them. The CDR3 has 14 amino acids. The DNA for the CDR3 is TGCGCCAGCAGCCAACAGGGTGGACCCTACGAGCAGTACTTC. This codes for CASSQQGGPYEQYF.

The J gene is TRBJ2-1, the V gene TRBV4-3, with TRBD2 as a possible D gene (6 bases). Germline V gives CDR1 LGHNA, CDR2 YSLEER. Trimming removed 2 bases from V and 2 bases from J, with 16 bases in between. This CDR3 is 17 amino acids long. The CDR3 spells CASSQKAVGLPYNEQFF. CDR3 bases: TGCGCCAGCAGCCAAAAAGCGGTGGGACTTCCCTACAATGAGCAGTTCTTC.

This chain uses TRBV5-6 with TRBJ2-1; 8 positions agree with TRBD1. The germline CDR1 and CDR2 sequences are SGHDT and YYEEEE. The V segment lost 8 bases and the J segment 5 bases; nucleotides outside the gene matches: 6. The CDR3 is 13 amino acids. The CDR3 loop is CASRGQVHNEQFF. The CDR3, as DNA: TGTGCCAGTCGGGGACAGGTTCACAATGAGCAGTTCTTC.

This clone is a singleton in its sample. The rearrangement links TRBV2 to TRBJ2-7; D is undetermined. The V and J ends lost 3 bases and 2 bases respectively, with 8 bases between them. CDR3 length: 13 amino acids. CDR1 is SNHLY, CDR2 FYNNEI, per germline. The DNA of the CDR3 is TGTGCCAGCAGTGACAGGAATGCCTACGAGCAGTACTTC. Protein: CASSDRNAYEQYF.

CDR3 bases: TGTGCCAGCAGCATTTCTAGCTACAATGAGCAGTTCTTC. This encodes CASSISSYNEQFF. The chain uses TRBV7-9 and TRBJ2-1; no clear D gene. Germline values: CDR1 SEHNR, CDR2 FQNEAQ (reference sequence). V lost 5 bases and J lost 3, with 8 bases in between. The CDR3 length is 13 residues.

This clone was found a few times. The chain uses TRBV10-3 and TRBJ2-2; 10 nucleotides match TRBD2. The CDR3 length is 19 residues. Looked up from germline, CDR1 is ENHRY and CDR2 is SYGVKD. The V and J ends lost 6 bases and 7 bases, in that order; junction bases with no gene match: 20. The CDR3 coding sequence is TGTGCCATCAGCGGGGGTTCTTACGTAGCGGGGGGAAGAGGCGGGGAGCTGTTTTTT. It specifies CAISGGSYVAGGRGGELFF.